The 19 T cell receptor beta chains below were found in one sample sequenced in a study of cytomegalovirus exposure and HLA in healthy donors. 13 Jbeta primers and 60 Vbeta primers were used for the PCR. Clones were sequenced by immunoSEQ multiplex PCR, and TCRdb holds only the in-frame ones, with some missing. This table holds around 180,000 clones, 75% to 85% found once. The sample was PBMCs. The receptors were gathered from a young woman in good health and CMV-seropositive.

V and J are TRBV5-1 and TRBJ2-2; TRBD1 aligns across 9 bases. The CDR3 is 15 amino acids. Germline CDR1 and CDR2: SGHRS and YFSETQ. Unmatched junction bases numbered 5, after V lost 4 bases and J lost 4 bases. In DNA, the CDR3 is TGCGCCAGCAGCGAGGGACAGGGTAGCACCGGGGAGCTGTTTTTT. Translation: CASSEGQGSTGELFF.

This chain uses TRBV5-1 with TRBJ2-7, with 14 bases that match TRBD2. CDR1 and CDR2 (germline): SGHRS, YFSETQ. The CDR3 has 15 amino acids. The ends lost 3 bases at V and 6 bases at J; junction bases unmatched: 5. The CDR3 reads CASSSSGLAGVEQYF. CDR3 nucleotide sequence: TGCGCCAGCAGCTCCTCGGGACTAGCGGGAGTCGAGCAGTACTTC.

The rearrangement uses TRBV6-6 and TRBJ2-1; D gene uncertain. CDR1 and CDR2 (germline): MNHNY, SVGAGI (reference sequence). The V end was cut by 6 bases, the J end by 0 bases, with 6 bases between. This CDR3 is 13 amino acids long. The CDR3 region has the DNA TGTGCCAGCAGCTCGGGCTCCTACAATGAGCAGTTCTTC. Amino acids: CASSSGSYNEQFF.

This chain connects TRBV7-9 to TRBJ1-4, with D unclear. V was trimmed by 5 bases and J by 7 bases, leaving 14 bases between them. Germline values: CDR1 SEHNR, CDR2 FQNEAQ (reference sequence). CDR3 length: 14 amino acids. The DNA for the CDR3 is TGTGCCAGCAGCGCCAGCGGGCTCGTTGAAAAACTGTTTTTT. Encoded protein: CASSASGLVEKLFF.

The chain links TRBV6-6 to TRBJ2-1; TRBD2 agrees at 8 bases. CDR3 size: 14 residues. Germline CDR1 MNHNY, CDR2 SVGAGI (reference sequence). The V and J ends lost 7 bases and 4 bases, in that order; junction bases with no gene match: 6. The CDR3 region has the DNA TGTGCCAGCACCCCGGGAGGGGGATACAATGAGCAGTTCTTC. Protein product: CASTPGGGYNEQFF.

The chain is built from TRBV15 and TRBJ2-5; no definite D call. This CDR3 is built from 15 residues. The germline CDR1 and CDR2 sequences are LNHNV and YYDKDF (reference sequence). Trimming cost V 0 bases and J 1 base, with 9 bases left between them. The CDR3 is CATSRDSTVQETQYF. The DNA of the CDR3 is TGTGCCACCAGCAGAGATTCAACAGTCCAAGAGACCCAGTACTTC.

The count of this clone is one. The chain employs TRBV7-8 and TRBJ2-7; 8 nucleotides match TRBD1. The germline CDR1 and CDR2 sequences are SGHVS and FQNEAQ. With V trimmed by 1 base and J by 1 base, 0 bases remained unmatched. This CDR3 is 14 amino acids long. As DNA, the CDR3 is TGTGCCAGCAGCTTAGGGACAGGGTCCTACGAGCAGTACTTC. Amino acids: CASSLGTGSYEQYF.

V usage is TRBV5-1 and J usage is TRBJ1-1, with 9 bases matching TRBD1. The ends lost 4 bases at V and 7 bases at J; junction bases unmatched: 11. CDR3 length: 15 residues. Germline V gene data show CDR1 as SGHRS and CDR2 as YFSETQ. CDR3 sequence (DNA): TGCGCCAGCAGCCAGACAGGGGGATCGGGAGGTGAAGCTTTCTTT. Amino acids: CASSQTGGSGGEAFF.

The rearrangement joins TRBV7-2 to TRBJ1-2; 7 bases align to TRBD1. The CDR3 consists of 14 residues. V lost 4 bases and J lost 2; bases outside the gene matches: 4. The germline V gene has CDR1 SGHTA and CDR2 FQGNSA. In nucleotides, the CDR3 is TGTGCCAGCAGCTCCCAACAGGGGAACTATGGCTACACCTTC. As protein: CASSSQQGNYGYTF.

The sample holds one count of this clone. This chain joins TRBV7-8 and TRBJ2-2; 8 positions match TRBD1. Trimming at V came to 1 base and at J to 3 bases, leaving 7 bases not matched to a gene. CDR1 and CDR2 (germline): SGHVS, FQNEAQ. The CDR3 totals 17 residues. CDR3 in amino acids: CASSLVQGARHTGELFF. The CDR3 DNA reads as TGTGCCAGCAGCTTAGTCCAGGGGGCGCGGCACACCGGGGAGCTGTTTTTT.

The rearrangement uses TRBV2 and TRBJ1-5; weak D call: TRBD1 (6 bases). In germline, CDR1 is SNHLY, CDR2 FYNNEI. Trimming removed 7 bases from V and 7 bases from J, with 17 bases in between. There are 14 residues in the CDR3. Here the CDR3 reads CASKARGGGQPQHF. CDR3 coding DNA: TGTGCCAGCAAAGCCAGAGGGGGGGGACAGCCCCAGCATTTT.

The chain carries TRBV6-6 and TRBJ2-5; 7 bases match TRBD2. V lost 5 bases and J lost 4; bases outside the gene matches: 10. Germline-derived CDR1 and CDR2 are MNHNY and SVGAGI (reference sequence). This CDR3 has 15 amino acids. DNA of the CDR3: TGTGCCAGCAGTAACCCCGGGGAGGGAGGAGAGACCCAGTACTTC. Encoded protein: CASSNPGEGGETQYF.

The chain uses TRBV6-6 and TRBJ2-1; 8 bases agree with TRBD2. The CDR3 has 15 residues. V lost 7 bases, J lost 6 bases, and 11 bases stayed unmatched. CDR1 and CDR2 from the germline V gene are MNHNY and SVGAGI (reference sequence). CDR3 protein: CASTLLGGAGNEQFF. CDR3 sequence (DNA): TGTGCCAGCACCCTACTCGGGGGGGCCGGCAATGAGCAGTTCTTC.

The J gene is TRBJ2-5, the V gene TRBV5-1, with 11 bases matching TRBD2. With 2 bases clipped from V and 5 bases from J, the junction kept 8 bases outside the gene matches. The CDR3 spans 16 residues. Germline V gives CDR1 SGHRS, CDR2 YFSETQ. The CDR3 region is CASSLRLAGSDETQYF. The CDR3 nucleotides read TGCGCCAGCAGCTTACGACTAGCGGGAAGTGATGAGACCCAGTACTTC.

This chain connects TRBV11-3 to TRBJ2-1; 16 nucleotides line up with TRBD2. The J segment lost 7 bases and the V segment lost 5 bases, leaving 11 bases of the junction unmatched. In germline, CDR1 is SGHNT, CDR2 YENEEA. The CDR3 length is 18 residues. The CDR3 is CASSPPGLAGGLRNEQFF. The DNA for the CDR3 is TGTGCCAGCAGCCCACCGGGACTAGCGGGAGGGCTGAGGAATGAGCAGTTCTTC.

With respect to this clone: Other DNA sequences within the sample encode an identical CDR3. The J gene is TRBJ1-5, the V gene TRBV6-1, with TRBD1 as a possible D gene (6 bases). V lost 7 bases and J lost 1, with 8 bases in between. The length of the CDR3 is 13 residues. The V gene's germline CDR1 is MNHNS and CDR2 SASEGT. CDR3 sequence reads: CASTGQSNQPQHF. CDR3 bases: TGTGCCAGCACCGGACAGAGCAATCAGCCCCAGCATTTT.

The J gene is TRBJ2-7, the V gene TRBV11-3, with D maybe TRBD2 (5 bases). Trimming stripped 7 bases from V and 0 bases from J, with 13 bases between. Germline values: CDR1 SGHNT, CDR2 YENEEA. The CDR3 covers 14 residues. CDR3 region: CASTPDGNSYEQYF. The CDR3 DNA is TGTGCCAGCACTCCAGACGGGAACTCCTACGAGCAGTACTTC.

The chain is built from TRBV5-1 and TRBJ2-7, with 16 bases identical to TRBD2. The V gene's germline CDR1 is SGHRS and CDR2 YFSETQ. The CDR3 extends over 16 amino acids. The V gene end was trimmed by 3 bases and the J gene end by 3 bases; junction bases not matched to a gene: 3. The DNA of the CDR3 is TGCGCCAGCAGCTCGGGACTAGCGGGAGGGAGCTACGAGCAGTACTTC. It translates to CASSSGLAGGSYEQYF. Combining the CDR3 with reference TRBV5-1 and TRBJ2-7 gives the whole variable domain KAGVTQTPRYLIKTRGQQVTLSCSPISGHRSVSWYQQTPGQGLQFLFEYFSETQRNKGNFPGRFSGRQFSNSRSEMNVSTLELGDSALYLCASSSGLAGGSYEQYFGPGTRLTVT.

In its sample, this clone was seen a few times. This sequence joins TRBV10-1 and TRBJ2-7; TRBD2 agrees at 11 bases. J lost 3 bases, V lost 4 bases, and 5 bases had no gene match. The CDR3 contains 15 residues. Germline values: CDR1 WNHNN, CDR2 SYGVQD (reference sequence). CDR3 in DNA: TGCGCCAGCAGTGGGGCGACTAGCGGGAACTACGAGCAGTACTTC. This encodes CASSGATSGNYEQYF.